Shown below are 21 T cell receptor beta chains from a single sample sequenced in a study of PD-1 blockade in mismatch repair-deficient tumors. TCRdb keeps only in-frame clones here, not all; method: immunoSEQ multiplex PCR. This table holds around 130,000 clones, about nine tenths found once. Sequences were derived from peripheral blood, sampled almost 74 weeks after starting pembrolizumab. The receptors originated from an adult with mismatch repair-deficient cancer.

This sequence joins TRBV5-8 and TRBJ2-3, with D perhaps TRBD2 (6 bases). CDR1 SGHTS and CDR2 YDEGEE come from the germline V gene. CDR3 length: 15 amino acids. V gave up 7 bases and J gave up 3 bases, with 18 bases separating them. In DNA form, the CDR3 reads TGTGCCAGCGGGGCGGCGGGAATTAGAACAGATACGCAGTATTTT. Protein sequence: CASGAAGIRTDTQYF.

This chain links TRBV28 with TRBJ2-6, with 7 bases lining up with TRBD1. Trimming cost V 6 bases and J 0 bases; bases outside gene matches: 5. Looked up from germline, CDR1 is MDHEN and CDR2 is SYDVKM. The CDR3 consists of 16 residues. The CDR3 DNA is TGTGCCAGCAGGCTGGGACAGTCCTCTGGGGCCAACGTCCTGACTTTC. Its protein product is CASRLGQSSGANVLTF.

The rearrangement links TRBV7-9 to TRBJ2-7, with 8 positions matching TRBD1. CDR1 and CDR2 (germline): SEHNR, FQNEAQ (reference sequence). CDR3 length: 14 residues. V lost 4 bases, J lost 5 bases, and 7 bases stayed unmatched. CDR3 loop: CASSSTGVGDEQYF. The CDR3 DNA reads as TGTGCCAGCAGCTCGACAGGGGTTGGCGACGAGCAGTACTTC.

This sequence joins TRBV6-5 and TRBJ2-5; 7 bases match TRBD1. Trimming at V came to 0 bases and at J to 1 base, leaving 2 bases not matched to a gene. The CDR3 spans 15 residues. Germline V gene lookup returns CDR1 MNHEY and CDR2 SVGAGI. CDR3 amino acids: CASSYSTGSQETQYF. The DNA of the CDR3 is TGTGCCAGCAGTTACTCGACAGGGTCCCAAGAGACCCAGTACTTC.

CDR3 loop: CASSQVGGDEQYF. The CDR3 region has the DNA TGCGCCAGCAGCCAAGTCGGGGGGGACGAGCAGTACTTC. The chain joins TRBV4-1 to TRBJ2-7; TRBD2 agrees at 8 bases. The J segment lost 5 bases and the V segment lost 1 base, leaving 1 base of the junction unmatched. Germline values: CDR1 MGHRA, CDR2 YSYEKL. The CDR3 has 13 amino acids.

The chain has TRBV4-1 and TRBJ2-1; 12 nucleotides agree with TRBD2. J gave up 0 bases and V 3 bases, and 9 bases lay outside the gene matches. CDR1 and CDR2 (germline): MGHRA, YSYEKL. The CDR3 consists of 19 residues. The CDR3, as DNA: TGCGCCAGCAGCCATCGACTAGCGGGAGTTTCTGTCTCCTACAATGAGCAGTTCTTC. Its translation: CASSHRLAGVSVSYNEQFF.

The genes are TRBV27 and TRBJ2-4; D perhaps matches TRBD2 (7 bases). The V and J ends lost 6 bases and 5 bases respectively, with 14 bases between them. CDR1 is MNHEY, CDR2 SMNVEV, per germline (reference sequence). The CDR3 covers 14 residues. CDR3: CASSPIGGENIQYF. The CDR3, as DNA: TGTGCCAGCAGCCCTATAGGGGGGGAAAACATTCAGTACTTC.

The rearrangement joins TRBV28 to TRBJ1-2; D is uncertain. The V end was cut by 7 bases, the J end by 4 bases, with 19 bases between. CDR3 length: 15 amino acids. Looked up from germline, CDR1 is MDHEN and CDR2 is SYDVKM. The CDR3, as DNA: TGTGCCAGCACTCCTCCGAAGCCCCCGAGCTATGGCTACACCTTC. Its translation: CASTPPKPPSYGYTF.

This chain links TRBV9 with TRBJ2-3; D gene ambiguous. Germline V gene lookup returns CDR1 SGDLS and CDR2 YYNGEE. CDR3 size: 16 residues. Trimming removed 3 bases from V and 8 bases from J, with 22 bases in between. The CDR3 loop is CASSGQVGPDHTTQYF. As DNA, the CDR3 is TGTGCCAGCAGCGGCCAGGTCGGACCTGACCACACTACGCAGTATTTT.

V gene TRBV4-1 combines with J gene TRBJ2-7; 7 bases map to TRBD1. J was trimmed by 3 bases and V by 4 bases; bases with no gene match: 15. This CDR3 contains 17 residues. Germline assignment: CDR1 MGHRA and CDR2 YSYEKL. CDR3 nucleotide sequence: TGCGCCAGCAGCCTCCTGTTTATGACAGGGAGCAGCTACGAGCAGTACTTC. This encodes CASSLLFMTGSSYEQYF.

CDR3 nucleotide sequence: TGCGCCAGCAGCCAAGATCAACTCGAAGTCAGCTATGGCTACACCTTC. Translated: CASSQDQLEVSYGYTF. The rearrangement uses TRBV4-1 and TRBJ1-2; D gene ambiguous. V was shortened by 0 bases and J by 4 bases, with 15 bases between the two germline ends. Per the germline V gene, CDR1 is MGHRA and CDR2 is YSYEKL. The CDR3 extends over 16 amino acids.

V and J are TRBV6-1 and TRBJ2-1; D gene unclear. V lost 2 bases and J lost 4, with 6 bases in between. This CDR3 spans 13 amino acids. The germline CDR1 and CDR2 sequences are MNHNS and SASEGT. CDR3 amino acids: CASSEWLYNEQFF. Written as DNA, the CDR3 is TGTGCCAGCAGTGAATGGCTGTACAATGAGCAGTTCTTC.

This sequence joins TRBV4-1 and TRBJ2-2, with TRBD1 identical over 8 bases. Germline CDR1 and CDR2: MGHRA and YSYEKL. The CDR3 is 17 amino acids. After removal of 0 bases from V and 1 base from J, the junction contained 4 bases not matched to a gene. The CDR3 DNA sequence: TGCGCCAGCAGCCAAGAATGGGACAGGAAGAACACCGGGGAGCTGTTTTTT. Amino acids: CASSQEWDRKNTGELFF.

The chain links TRBV20-1 to TRBJ2-1; D tentatively reads TRBD1 or TRBD2 (5 bases each). V lost 8 bases to trimming and J lost 9 bases, with 14 bases between them. The CDR3 has 11 amino acids. CDR1 and CDR2 from the germline V gene are DFQATT and SNEGSKA (reference sequence). In DNA, the CDR3 is TGCAGTACCCATGGGACCGGTGAGCAGTTCTTC. It specifies CSTHGTGEQFF.

The chain is built from TRBV28 and TRBJ2-7, with 12 bases aligning to TRBD2. This CDR3 contains 16 residues. Germline CDR1 is MDHEN and CDR2 is SYDVKM. V shed 5 bases and J 0 bases; nucleotides not matched to a gene: 5. The DNA of the CDR3 is TGTGCCAGCAGTCTCGGACTAGCGGGGAACTCCTACGAGCAGTACTTC. Translation gives CASSLGLAGNSYEQYF. Full variable domain (missing parts from reference TRBV28 and TRBJ2-7): DVKVTQSSRYLVKRTGEKVFLECVQDMDHENMFWYRQDPGLGLRLIYFSYDVKMKEKGDIPEGYSVSREKKERFSLILESASTNQTSMYLCASSLGLAGNSYEQYFGPGTRLTVT.

The chain links TRBV13 to TRBJ1-1; unclear D gene. The CDR3 runs to 12 residues. From germline, CDR1 is PRHDT and CDR2 FYEKMQ (reference sequence). The V gene lost 5 bases and the J gene lost 6 bases, with 10 bases spanning the gap. CDR3 protein: CASSPGGAEAFF. The CDR3 DNA sequence: TGTGCCAGCAGCCCTGGAGGTGCTGAAGCTTTCTTT.

The CDR3: CASSPGIRPYEQYF. The CDR3, as DNA: TGTGCCAGCAGCCCGGGGATCCGACCCTACGAGCAGTACTTC. The chain has TRBV6-5 and TRBJ2-7, with TRBD2 as a possible D gene (5 bases). Trimming left V 6 bases short and J 2 bases short, with 14 bases between. Germline CDR1 is MNHEY and CDR2 is SVGAGI. CDR3 length equals 14 residues.

The rearrangement links TRBV28 to TRBJ2-1; D gene unclear. The germline CDR1 and CDR2 sequences are MDHEN and SYDVKM. V was trimmed by 7 bases and J by 0 bases, leaving 7 bases between them. The CDR3 contains 13 residues. Written as DNA, the CDR3 is TGTGCCAGCAAAGAGAGCTCCTACAATGAGCAGTTCTTC. This encodes CASKESSYNEQFF. The variable domain in full, completed from reference TRBV28 and TRBJ2-1, reads DVKVTQSSRYLVKRTGEKVFLECVQDMDHENMFWYRQDPGLGLRLIYFSYDVKMKEKGDIPEGYSVSREKKERFSLILESASTNQTSMYLCASKESSYNEQFFGPGTRLTVL.

The rearrangement uses TRBV29-1 and TRBJ2-1; 8 nucleotides line up with TRBD2. Germline CDR1 SQVTM, CDR2 ANQGSEA. CDR3 length equals 11 residues. V dropped 6 bases and J dropped 10; count of bases not matched to a gene: 5. CDR3 residues: CSVSLAEEQFF. CDR3 DNA: TGCAGCGTATCACTAGCGGAAGAGCAGTTCTTC.

Regarding this clone: This sample includes further DNA sequences coding for the same CDR3. The rearrangement uses TRBV6-5 and TRBJ2-7; D ambiguous. The germline V gene has CDR1 MNHEY and CDR2 SVGAGI. V was cut by 3 bases and J by 0 bases, with 6 bases left in between. The CDR3 runs 13 residues. CDR3 sequence (DNA): TGTGCCAGCAGTTATAGTGGCTCCTACGAGCAGTACTTC. Residues: CASSYSGSYEQYF.

The rearrangement joins TRBV4-1 to TRBJ2-1, with 10 bases matching TRBD2. The CDR3 length is 17 residues. Germline assignment: CDR1 MGHRA and CDR2 YSYEKL. Trimming took 3 bases from V and 8 from J; bases not matched to a gene: 13. Here the CDR3 reads CASSQNPPSGSSDEQFF. CDR3 DNA: TGCGCCAGCAGCCAGAACCCACCTAGCGGGAGTAGTGATGAGCAGTTCTTC.